A selection of T cell receptor beta chains follows, all from one sample in a study of blood T cell repertoires in COVID-19. Assay: immunoSEQ multiplex PCR; the TCRdb copy retains only in-frame clones and omits some. The data show 250,000 or so clones, 75% to 90% seen once. Sequenced material: peripheral blood. Receptors originate from a man aged 25-40 years with active or convalescent COVID-19. Each CDR3 is given with its conserved first and last residue. D genes are given only for firm matches. Clone size is given for some rows only: seen once, a few or many times, or a class if the clone is expanded.

d_gene,abundance,j_gene,v_gene,CDR3aa,CDR3nt
TRBD2,NA,TRBJ2-3,TRBV11-2,CASRRSGGSTDTQYF,TGTGCCAGCAGACGTAGCGGGGGTAGCACAGATACGCAGTATTTT
NA,once,TRBJ2-5,TRBV19,CASSPVDSRTQYF,TGTGCCAGTAGTCCCGTCGACAGTCGCACCCAGTACTTC
TRBD2,NA,TRBJ2-7,TRBV10-3,CAISEQTSAPSREQYF,TGTGCCATCAGTGAACAGACTAGCGCCCCTTCCCGCGAGCAGTACTTC
TRBD2,NA,TRBJ2-3,TRBV6-6,CASSRSAGGPRDTQYF,TGTGCCAGCAGCCGATCAGCGGGGGGGCCAAGAGATACGCAGTATTTT
TRBD1,NA,TRBJ2-5,TRBV13,CASSSEGAPETQYF,TGTGCCAGCAGCTCCGAGGGGGCTCCAGAGACCCAGTACTTC
NA,NA,TRBJ1-5,TRBV2,CASRAGEGQPQHF,TGTGCCAGCAGAGCAGGGGAGGGTCAGCCCCAGCATTTT
TRBD1,NA,TRBJ1-5,TRBV30,CAWRRQGSNQPQHF,TGTGCCTGGAGGCGACAGGGTTCGAATCAGCCCCAGCATTTT
NA,NA,TRBJ1-2,TRBV5-1,CASSLAGAGDYTF,TGCGCCAGCAGCTTGGCCGGGGCAGGGGACTACACCTTC
NA,once,TRBJ1-1,TRBV5-1,CASRPEYWGGAEAFF,TGCGCCAGCAGACCCGAATATTGGGGAGGGGCTGAAGCTTTCTTT
NA,NA,TRBJ1-3,TRBV12-3/TRBV12-4,CAIQGYSGNTIYF,TGTGCCATCCAGGGGTACTCTGGAAACACCATATATTTT